This T cell receptor (beta chain) came from a study of shared T cell receptors in the human thymus. TCRdb's table, derived via immunoSEQ multiplex PCR, lists solely in-frame clones and lacks some. The data contain about 380,000 clones, approximately 95% of them singletons. V was trimmed by 5 bases and J by 1 base, leaving 17 bases between them. The CDR3 is 16 amino acids. Germline CDR1 and CDR2: MDHEN and SYDVKM. This chain joins TRBV28 and TRBJ2-5, with D perhaps matching TRBD1 or TRBD2 (5 bases each). The receptor was derived from a human donor. The sample comprised thymocytes. Here the CDR3 reads CASSLRQGVLQETQYF. The CDR3 nucleotides read TGTGCCAGCAGTCTTAGGCAGGGAGTACTCCAAGAGACCCAGTACTTC.